This T cell receptor beta chain was sequenced during a study of identical twins. CDR3 length: 16 residues. Germline values: CDR1 SGHVS, CDR2 FNYEAQ. The V and J ends lost 1 base and 1 base respectively, with 11 bases between them. TCRdb processed the 5' RACE reads anew with MiXCR; each CDR3 protein has one entry. Of fewer than 250,000 distinct CDR3 sequences detected, 7.5% appear once; the ten largest clones hold around 5%. This clonotype was found many times. A further study also used this sample, focusing on yellow fever vaccine responses in identical twins.

The receptor was derived from a woman aged 18-29 years in good health. The chain joins TRBV7-6 to TRBJ2-1; D remains unclear. Sequencing used CD8+ T cells sorted from blood. CDR3 DNA: TGTGCCAGCAGCTTAGATCATCCCTTTTCCTACAATGAGCAGTTCTTC. Protein product: CASSLDHPFSYNEQFF.